These 8 T cell receptor beta chains were sequenced from one sample in a study of control samples from healthy donors and cancer patients (TCRdb year 2020). The library was obtained by the immunoSEQ multiplex PCR assay. TCRdb carries this immuneACCESS record with in-frame sequences only. Its versions omit some clonotypes, under half of them owing to an unresolved V gene in the studies checked, with the rest unexplained. The table for this sample lists about 82,000 clones; roughly 93% of them were counted only once. The ten largest clones take up 4.8% of the sample. The specimen sequenced was blood. These receptors were obtained from a woman under 30 in good health.

This clone was found once. The chain recombines TRBV7-2 with TRBJ2-3, with 16 bases lining up with TRBD2. Losses at the gene ends were 5 bases for V and 3 bases for J; bases not matched to a gene: 5. Germline assignment: CDR1 SGHTA and CDR2 FQGNSA. The CDR3 spans 17 residues. The DNA for the CDR3 is TGTGCCAGCAGCCCTGGGACTAGCGGGAGGGCTACAGATACGCAGTATTTT. Translation: CASSPGTSGRATDTQYF.

Here the CDR3 reads CATSDRYEQYF. The CDR3 region has the DNA TGTGCCACCTCAGACAGATACGAGCAGTACTTC. The rearrangement joins TRBV24-1 to TRBJ2-7; the D gene is possibly TRBD1 (5 bases). The V end was cut by 9 bases, the J end by 4 bases, with 9 bases between. Per the germline V gene, CDR1 is KGHDR and CDR2 is SFDVKD. The CDR3 covers 11 residues.

The chain links TRBV2 to TRBJ2-3, with a tentative D call TRBD2 (6 bases). This CDR3 spans 14 amino acids. CDR1 is SNHLY, CDR2 FYNNEI, per germline. Trimming left V 11 bases short and J 5 bases short, with 20 bases between. The CDR3 loop reads CAAHRDRGEDTQYF. In DNA form, the CDR3 reads TGTGCCGCCCACCGGGACCGCGGGGAAGATACGCAGTATTTT. The full variable domain, with the rest looked up from reference TRBV2 and TRBJ2-3, is EPEVTQTPSHQVTQMGQEVILRCVPISNHLYFYWYRQILGQKVEFLVSFYNNEISEKSEIFDDQFSVERPDGSNFTLKIRSTKLEDSAMYFCAAHRDRGEDTQYFGPGTRLTVL.

The chain carries TRBV19 and TRBJ2-2, with a tentative D call TRBD1 (6 bases). V was clipped by 6 bases and J by 0 bases, with 8 bases between them. The V gene's germline CDR1 is LNHDA and CDR2 SQIVND (reference sequence). This CDR3 contains 14 residues. CDR3 sequence: CASRWGPNTGELFF. The CDR3 DNA reads as TGTGCCAGTAGATGGGGGCCGAACACCGGGGAGCTGTTTTTT.

The chain couples TRBV7-9 to TRBJ1-1; unclear D gene. V was cut by 7 bases and J by 3 bases, with 30 bases left in between. The CDR3 sequence is 19 residues long. CDR1 SEHNR and CDR2 FQNEAQ come from the germline V gene (reference sequence). The DNA for the CDR3 is TGTGCCAGCAACGAGGTATACGGGCTCAACCTGGGATTGTACACTGAAGCTTTCTTT. Translated, it gives CASNEVYGLNLGLYTEAFF. The full variable domain, in which reference TRBV7-9 and TRBJ1-1 provide the parts outside the CDR3, is DTGVSQNPRHKITKRGQNVTFRCDPISEHNRLYWYRQTLGQGPEFLTYFQNEAQLEKSRLLSDRFSAERPKGSFSTLEIQRTEQGDSAMYLCASNEVYGLNLGLYTEAFFGQGTRLTVV.

This rearrangement joins TRBV15 to TRBJ2-6, with D unresolved. Trimming shortened V by 0 bases and J by 0 bases, and 6 bases separated the two germline ends. The CDR3 runs 16 residues. CDR1 is LNHNV, CDR2 YYDKDF, per germline (reference sequence). CDR3: CATSRDPASGANVLTF. The CDR3 DNA sequence: TGTGCCACCAGCAGAGATCCGGCCTCTGGGGCCAACGTCCTGACTTTC.

This chain uses TRBV24-1 with TRBJ2-5; 9 bases line up with TRBD2. Germline values: CDR1 KGHDR, CDR2 SFDVKD. The CDR3 is 15 residues long. The J segment lost 5 bases and the V segment lost 5 bases, leaving 8 bases of the junction unmatched. CDR3 in DNA: TGTGCCACCAGTGGTGTGGCGGGAGGGCCGGAGACCCAGTACTTC. It codes for CATSGVAGGPETQYF.

The chain joins TRBV6-4 to TRBJ2-3; TRBD1 matches at 9 bases. CDR3 length: 16 amino acids. The germline CDR1 and CDR2 sequences are MRHNA and SNTAGT. Trimming at V came to 3 bases and at J to 4 bases, leaving 8 bases not matched to a gene. CDR3 residues: CASSEEGTGGADTQYF. The CDR3 coding sequence is TGTGCCAGCAGTGAGGAAGGTACAGGGGGCGCAGATACGCAGTATTTT.